This T cell receptor (beta chain) originates from a study of blood T cell repertoires in COVID-19 (dated by TCRdb to about 2020). In terms of the full investigation: Collaborator samples came from the United States, Italy and Spain and covered acute and convalescent phases of COVID-19. The prospective study material was composed of cDNA or gDNA derived from T cells, B-cell-depleted T cells, or PBMCs. The dataset comprised deeply sampled blood TCRbeta repertoires from subjects exposed to, actively infected with, or recovered from COVID-19. The repertoires were made available in a free public database intended to serve as a resource for research on the immune response to SARS-CoV-2. The samples were drawn from two sources: the first 160 participants of the ongoing ImmuneRACE study, and fewer than 1,500 subjects contributed by 6 global collaborators. Nearly every sample came with metadata listing a de-identified subject ID, COVID-19 status, age in years and sex. Where available, HLA class I and class II types were taken from metadata supplied by the sample provider and were not determined by assay-based typing. On the study overall, not on this receptor specifically: The quantity of clinical and demographic metadata differed by source and by participant and was supplied without curation.

As to this clone: It lacks a known antigen. No base quality values were provided; no much bigger clone lies one nucleotide off.

The junction shows trimming of 3 bases on V and 4 bases on J, plus 11 bases between the germline ends. Spanning cysteine to phenylalanine, the CDR3 consists of 14 amino acids. Just the 42-base CDR3 DNA is kept, in frame starting at base 1. CDR1 SGHNT and CDR2 YYREEE were looked up in the germline V gene (reference sequence). The immunoSEQ Assay, a bias-controlled multiplex PCR, was used to amplify TCRbeta CDR3 regions from genomic DNA. The authors' pipeline ran thus. Nucleated cell counts per sample were estimated from amplification of reference gene primers within the assay. To quantify the absolute abundance of each unique TCRbeta CDR3 rearrangement, sequence reads were collapsed and filtered. Productive Simpson clonality was computed per sample as the square root of Simpson's diversity index over productive rearrangements. The source is immuneACCESS, and TCRdb retained only in-frame sequences with V and J called. Part of the clones is not carried over; for the studies checked, unresolved V genes explain less than half of this, and the remainder is unexplained. The V and J calls and clone size are taken from that table; D and trimming were inferred from the DNA. This sample is represented by approximately 75,000 clones; around two thirds of them were singletons. The ten largest clones take up approximately 2.8% of the sample.

The collaborating institutions used their own protocols to collect whole blood in K2EDTA tubes. For TCRbeta analysis, collaborators shipped samples as frozen whole blood, isolated PBMCs, or DNA extracted from either of those sample types. Material for sequencing was peripheral blood. This clonotype was obtained from a human donor with acute or convalescent COVID-19. The donor label of this sample is uncertain. The rearrangement joined TRBV5-4 to TRBJ2-1, with TRBD2 perhaps the D gene, on 6 matching bases. In nucleotide form, the sequence is TGTGCCAGCAGCTCGGCGGGGCGGTACAATGAGCAGTTCTTC. It specifies CASSSAGRYNEQFF.